This T cell receptor (beta chain) was recorded in a study of CD8 T cells in Susac syndrome. Study-level background: At blood draw, Susac syndrome patients were therapy-naive, on corticosteroids, or on intravenous immunoglobulin alone.

Germline loops: CDR1 SQVTM, CDR2 ANQGSEA. The CDR3 is made up of 15 amino acids. V was clipped by 1 base and J by 1 base, with 12 bases between them. Random hexamers were used to reverse transcribe an amount of about 0.45 to 1 ug RNA. Across 54 Vbeta and 13 Jbeta, immunoSEQ multiplex PCR amplified TCR beta CDR3. TCRdb used MiXCR to reprocess the immunoSEQ multiplex PCR reads, holding one entry per CDR3 protein. The repertoire has over 70,000 distinct CDR3 sequences, 95% to 97% of them found once; the top ten carry 0.62%. This chain uses TRBV29-1 with TRBJ2-3; D gene uncertain. Source material: CD8+ T cells from PBMCs. The origin of this receptor is a human donor with Susac syndrome. CDR3 DNA: TGCAGCGTTGAAGGTCTGGGCCCTGGCACAGATACGCAGTATTTT. Protein: CSVEGLGPGTDTQYF.